This entry is about one TCR beta chain. This sample was included in a study of blood T cells in healthy people across ages. Looked up from germline, CDR1 is MGHDK and CDR2 is SYGVNS. This CDR3 region has 14 residues. Trimming shortened V by 3 bases and J by 7 bases, and 12 bases separated the two germline ends. Next came a second PCR, run for about 7 to 12 cycles, which used a sample-barcoded 5' primer along with a J-beta primer mix. Carrying 12 random nucleotides, a template-switch adaptor labeled each individual cDNA molecule. In TCRdb, the 5' RACE reads were re-called with MiXCR into one record per CDR3 protein. The table shows 1,500,000 or so distinct CDR3 sequences, with 55% to 75% occurring only once.

The sample was blood. The source is a man between 18 and 29 years old in good health. This chain uses TRBV25-1 with TRBJ2-2; D possibly matches TRBD1 or TRBD2 (6 bases each). The CDR3 loop reads CASSDLGGNGELFF. The CDR3 DNA sequence: TGTGCCAGCAGTGATCTAGGGGGGAACGGGGAGCTGTTTTTT.